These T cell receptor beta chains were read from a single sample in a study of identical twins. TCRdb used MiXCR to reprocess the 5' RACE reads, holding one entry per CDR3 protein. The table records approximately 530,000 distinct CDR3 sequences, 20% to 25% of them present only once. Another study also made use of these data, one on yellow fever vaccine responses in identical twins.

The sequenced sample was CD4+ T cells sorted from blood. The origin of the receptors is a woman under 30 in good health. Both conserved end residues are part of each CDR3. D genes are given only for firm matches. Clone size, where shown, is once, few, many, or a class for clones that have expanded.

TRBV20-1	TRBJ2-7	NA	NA	TGCAGTGCTAGTTGGACCTCCGGGGAGCAGTACTTC	CSASWTSGEQYF
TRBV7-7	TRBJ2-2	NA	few	TGTGCCAGCAGCTCGACTACGAGCTTGGCCGGGGAGCTGTTTTTT	CASSSTTSLAGELFF
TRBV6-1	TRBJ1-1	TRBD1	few	TGTGCCAGCACCAGGGGGGCGAACACTGAAGCTTTCTTT	CASTRGANTEAFF
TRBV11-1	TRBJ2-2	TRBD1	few	TGTGCCAGCAGCTTACAGACAGGGAGTTGGGCAAACACCGGGGAGCTGTTTTTT	CASSLQTGSWANTGELFF
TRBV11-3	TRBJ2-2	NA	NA	TGTGCCAGCAGCCAAACAGACCAGGGTCCCGGGGAGCTGTTTTTT	CASSQTDQGPGELFF
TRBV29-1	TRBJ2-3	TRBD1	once	TGCAGCGTTGTGGGAGGACCGGGACAGGGATCGGATACGCAGTATTTT	CSVVGGPGQGSDTQYF
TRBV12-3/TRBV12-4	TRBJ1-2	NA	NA	TGTGCCAGCAGTTTAGATGGGTCTAACTATGGCTACACCTTC	CASSLDGSNYGYTF
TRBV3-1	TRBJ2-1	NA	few	TGTGCCAGCAGTTTAGTCGGGTTTGAGCAGTTCTTC	CASSLVGFEQFF
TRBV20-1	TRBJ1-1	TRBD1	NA	TGCAGTGCTAGATCCGGACAGGGTGGAACTGAAGCTTTCTTT	CSARSGQGGTEAFF
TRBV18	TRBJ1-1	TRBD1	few	TGTGCCAGCTCACCAGATACCGGGACAGGGTCGGACACTGAAGCTTTCTTT	CASSPDTGTGSDTEAFF
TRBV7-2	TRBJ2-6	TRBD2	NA	TGTGCCAGCAGCTTACCGGGACTAGCGATGCCCGGGGCCAACGTCCTGACTTTC	CASSLPGLAMPGANVLTF
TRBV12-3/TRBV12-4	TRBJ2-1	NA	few	TGTGCCAGCACCTGGCGGGATGAGCAGTTCTTC	CASTWRDEQFF
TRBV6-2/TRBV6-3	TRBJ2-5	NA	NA	TGTGCCAGCAGTTACTGGTCGGAAGAGACCCAGTACTTC	CASSYWSEETQYF
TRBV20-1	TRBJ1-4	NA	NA	TGCAGTGCTTCCCGGCAGACAACTAATGAAAAACTGTTTTTT	CSASRQTTNEKLFF
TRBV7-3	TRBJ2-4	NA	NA	TGTGCCAGCAGCTACGACAGCCTAAACATTCAGTACTTC	CASSYDSLNIQYF
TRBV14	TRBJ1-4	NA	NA	TGTGCCAGCAGCCAAGATCGTGGGGTTACTAATGAAAAACTGTTTTTT	CASSQDRGVTNEKLFF
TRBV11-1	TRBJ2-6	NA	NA	TGTGCCAGCAGCCCCACAAGCGGACTCTCTGGGGCCAACGTCCTGACTTTC	CASSPTSGLSGANVLTF
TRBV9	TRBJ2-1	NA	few	TGTGCCAGCAGCGTAGGGGGACTTAGCAATGAGCAGTTCTTC	CASSVGGLSNEQFF
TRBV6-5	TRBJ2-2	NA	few	TGTGCCAGCAGTTCACCCGCCGGCACCGGGGAGCTGTTTTTT	CASSSPAGTGELFF
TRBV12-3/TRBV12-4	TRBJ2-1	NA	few	TGTGCCAGCACCGAGGGCATACTACTCTCCTACAATGAGCAGTTCTTC	CASTEGILLSYNEQFF
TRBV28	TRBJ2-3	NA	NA	TGTGCCAGCAGGGGCGCCAGGGGCTCAGGGGATACGCAGTATTTT	CASRGARGSGDTQYF
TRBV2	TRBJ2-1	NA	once	TGTGCCAGCAGTGAAGTGCTATCAGCGGGTGGTTACAATGAGCAGTTCTTC	CASSEVLSAGGYNEQFF
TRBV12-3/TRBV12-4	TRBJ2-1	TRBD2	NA	TGTGCCAGCAGCGGTGCTTTGGGACTAGCGGGAGTTGAGCAGTTCTTC	CASSGALGLAGVEQFF
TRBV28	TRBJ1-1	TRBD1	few	TGTGCCAGCAGTGGGGCCTCCGGGACAGCGAACACTGAAGCTTTCTTT	CASSGASGTANTEAFF
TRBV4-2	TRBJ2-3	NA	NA	TGTGCCAGCAGCCAAGGGGTAGGAGGGGGACGCACAGATACGCAGTATTTT	CASSQGVGGGRTDTQYF
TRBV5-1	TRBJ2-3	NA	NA	TGCGCCAGCGGATCGGAAGGTTTTAGTTCAGATACGCAGTATTTT	CASGSEGFSSDTQYF
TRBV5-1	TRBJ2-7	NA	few	TGCGCCAGCAGCTTGAGGGGGGGACTGGGGTCCTACGAGCAGTACTTC	CASSLRGGLGSYEQYF
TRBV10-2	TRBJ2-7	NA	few	TGCGCCAGCAGTGAGTTAGCGCGGCGGCAGGGCGAGCAGTACTTC	CASSELARRQGEQYF
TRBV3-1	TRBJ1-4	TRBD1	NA	TGTGCCAGCAGCCAACTGACAGGGTCGAATGAAAAACTGTTTTTT	CASSQLTGSNEKLFF
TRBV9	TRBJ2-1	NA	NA	TGTGCCAGCAGCGTAACCCCCTTGGCGGGTACGAGTAATGAGCAGTTCTTC	CASSVTPLAGTSNEQFF
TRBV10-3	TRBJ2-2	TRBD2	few	TGTGCCATCAGAGATAGCGGGAGCGGCACCGGGGAGCTGTTTTTT	CAIRDSGSGTGELFF
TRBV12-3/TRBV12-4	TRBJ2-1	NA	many	TGTGCCAGCAGTTTAGGGGGATCCACTGAGCAGTTCTTC	CASSLGGSTEQFF
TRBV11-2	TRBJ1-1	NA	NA	TGTGCCAGCAGCTTAGGTCCTTTTGGAGGAAAGAACACTGAAGCTTTCTTT	CASSLGPFGGKNTEAFF
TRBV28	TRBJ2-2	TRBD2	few	TGTGCCAGCAGATCGGGACTAGCCAACACCGGGGAGCTGTTTTTT	CASRSGLANTGELFF
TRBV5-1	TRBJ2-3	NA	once	TGCGCCAGCAGCGGGGACCAGCCGGGCACAGATACGCAGTATTTT	CASSGDQPGTDTQYF
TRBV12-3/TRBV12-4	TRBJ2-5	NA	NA	TGTGCCAGCACCCTGGGCCTAGCGCAAGAGACCCAGTACTTC	CASTLGLAQETQYF
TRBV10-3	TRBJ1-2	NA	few	TGTGCCATCAGTGCCTCGTTGTATGGCTACACCTTC	CAISASLYGYTF
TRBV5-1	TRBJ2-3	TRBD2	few	TGCGCCAGCAGCCTCCGGGGCGGTGCGGGGGGCACAGATACGCAGTATTTT	CASSLRGGAGGTDTQYF
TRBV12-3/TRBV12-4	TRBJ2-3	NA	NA	TGTGCCAGCAGTTTAAGGATTCGCACAGATACGCAGTATTTT	CASSLRIRTDTQYF
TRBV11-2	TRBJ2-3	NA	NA	TGTGCCAGCGGCAGCGGGACACACACAGATACGCAGTATTTT	CASGSGTHTDTQYF
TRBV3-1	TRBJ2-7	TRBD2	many	TGTGCCAGCAGCCAAAGGGGAATAGGACTAGCGATACACGAGCAGTACTTC	CASSQRGIGLAIHEQYF
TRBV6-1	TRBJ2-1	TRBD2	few	TGTGCCAGCAGGCAGACTAGCGGGAGCTCCTACAATGAGCAGTTCTTC	CASRQTSGSSYNEQFF
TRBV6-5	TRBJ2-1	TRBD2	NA	TGTCCCAGCAGTTCGACTAGCGGGAGGTACAATGAGCAGTTCTTC	CPSSSTSGRYNEQFF
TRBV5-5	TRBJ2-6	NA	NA	TGTGCCAGCAGCTTGGACCTCCTTCGGGGGTACGTCCTGACTTTC	CASSLDLLRGYVLTF
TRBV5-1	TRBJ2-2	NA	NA	TGCGCCAGCAGCCGGGACCAAACCGGGGAGCTGTTTTTT	CASSRDQTGELFF
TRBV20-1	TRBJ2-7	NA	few	TGCAGTGCTAGATGGGTTGGGGGGGCTTCCTACGAGCAGTACTTC	CSARWVGGASYEQYF
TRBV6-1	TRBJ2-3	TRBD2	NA	TGTGCCAGCAGCCGACTAGCGGGGGACCCTAGCACAGATACGCTGTATTTT	CASSRLAGDPSTDTLYF
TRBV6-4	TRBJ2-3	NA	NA	TGTGCCAGCTCGAGCGGTTATTACACAGATACGCAGTATTTT	CASSSGYYTDTQYF
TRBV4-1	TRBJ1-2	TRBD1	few	TGCGCCAGCAGCCAAGCCCAGGGGGGTAACTATGGCTACACCTTC	CASSQAQGGNYGYTF
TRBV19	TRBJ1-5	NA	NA	TGTGCCAGTATGGGGGCGGGGACTCAGCCCCAGCATTTT	CASMGAGTQPQHF
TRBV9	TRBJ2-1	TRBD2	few	TGTGCCAGCAGCGTAGACGGGAGGGACTACAATGAGCAGTTCTTC	CASSVDGRDYNEQFF
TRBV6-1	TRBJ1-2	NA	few	TGTGCCAGCAGTCGCTATACTACAGGGATTGGCGATGGCTACACCTTC	CASSRYTTGIGDGYTF
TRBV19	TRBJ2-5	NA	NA	TGTGCCAGTAGTATCTTACAGGGTAAAGAGACCCAGTACTTC	CASSILQGKETQYF